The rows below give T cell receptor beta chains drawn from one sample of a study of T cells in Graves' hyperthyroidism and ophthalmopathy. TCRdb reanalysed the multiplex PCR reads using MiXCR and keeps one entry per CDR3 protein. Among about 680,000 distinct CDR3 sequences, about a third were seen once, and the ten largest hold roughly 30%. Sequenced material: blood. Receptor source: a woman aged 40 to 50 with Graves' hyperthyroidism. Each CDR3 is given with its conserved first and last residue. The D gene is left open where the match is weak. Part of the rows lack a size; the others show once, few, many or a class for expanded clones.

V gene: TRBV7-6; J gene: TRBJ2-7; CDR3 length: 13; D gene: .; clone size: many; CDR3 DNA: TGTGCCAGCAGCTTAGGTGGCGGGCACGAGCAGTACTTC; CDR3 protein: CASSLGGGHEQYF
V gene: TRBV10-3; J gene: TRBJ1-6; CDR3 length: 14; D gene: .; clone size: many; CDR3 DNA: TGTGCCATCAGTGCCACAACCGCAGGGGCACCCCTCCACTTT; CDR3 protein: CAISATTAGAPLHF
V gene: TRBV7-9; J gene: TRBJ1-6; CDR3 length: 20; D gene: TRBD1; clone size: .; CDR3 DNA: TGTGCCAGCAGCTCGAAGCCGTTAGGGACAGGGGCGTCCTATAATTCACCCCTCCACTTT; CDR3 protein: CASSSKPLGTGASYNSPLHF
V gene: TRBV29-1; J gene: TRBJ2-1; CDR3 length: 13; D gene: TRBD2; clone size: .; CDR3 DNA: TGCAGCCTATTTACTAGCGGATACAATGAGCAGTTCTTC; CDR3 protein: CSLFTSGYNEQFF
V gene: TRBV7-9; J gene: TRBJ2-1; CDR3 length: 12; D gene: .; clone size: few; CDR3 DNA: TGTGCCAGCAAAGGGGCCAACAATGAGCAGTTCTTC; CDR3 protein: CASKGANNEQFF
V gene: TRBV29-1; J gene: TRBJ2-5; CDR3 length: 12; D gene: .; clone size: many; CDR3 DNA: TGCAGCGTTGAGGTGTACCAAGAGACCCAGTACTTC; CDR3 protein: CSVEVYQETQYF
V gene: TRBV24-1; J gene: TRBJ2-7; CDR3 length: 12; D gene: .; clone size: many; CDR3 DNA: TGTGCCACCAGTGATTTGGGCTACGAGCAGTACTTC; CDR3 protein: CATSDLGYEQYF
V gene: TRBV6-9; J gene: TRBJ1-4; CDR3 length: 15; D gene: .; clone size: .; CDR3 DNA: TGTGCCAGCAGCCCCTGGTGGGGGGCGGATGAAAAACTGTTTTTT; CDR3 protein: CASSPWWGADEKLFF
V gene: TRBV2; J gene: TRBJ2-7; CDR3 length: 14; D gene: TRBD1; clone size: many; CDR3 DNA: TGTGCCAGCAGTGAAAGTCTCCCAGGGGGCGAGCAGTACTTC; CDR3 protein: CASSESLPGGEQYF
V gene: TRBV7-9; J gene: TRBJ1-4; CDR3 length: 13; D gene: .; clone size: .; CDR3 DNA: TGTGCCAGCAGCGGGGACGGCGGAGGAAAACTGTTTTTT; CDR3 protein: CASSGDGGGKLFF
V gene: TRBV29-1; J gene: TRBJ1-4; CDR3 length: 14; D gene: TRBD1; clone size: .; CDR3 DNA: TGCAGCGTTGAGCCTGGACAGGGGCATGAAAAACTGTTTTTT; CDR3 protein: CSVEPGQGHEKLFF
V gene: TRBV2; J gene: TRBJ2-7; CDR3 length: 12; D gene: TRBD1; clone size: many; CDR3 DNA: TGTGCCGGACAGGAGATCGACTACGAGCAGTACTTC; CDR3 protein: CAGQEIDYEQYF
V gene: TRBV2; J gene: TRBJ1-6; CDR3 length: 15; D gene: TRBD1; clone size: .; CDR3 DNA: TGTGCCAACAGTGGGAGACAGGGAAGTGATTCACCCCTCCACTTT; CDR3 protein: CANSGRQGSDSPLHF
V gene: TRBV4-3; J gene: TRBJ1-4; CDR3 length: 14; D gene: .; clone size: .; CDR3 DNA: TGCGCCAGCAGCCAAGAAGGGGGGAGTGAAAAACTGTTTTTT; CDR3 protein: CASSQEGGSEKLFF
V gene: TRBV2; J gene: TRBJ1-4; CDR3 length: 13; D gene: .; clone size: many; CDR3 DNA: TGTGCCAGCCAAGCGGTAGCTAATGAAAAACTGTTTTTT; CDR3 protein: CASQAVANEKLFF
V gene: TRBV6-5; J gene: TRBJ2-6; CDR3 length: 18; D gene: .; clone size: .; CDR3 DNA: TGTGCCAGCAGTAGTCACCGGGGGTCCGACTCTGGGGCCAACGTCCTGACTTTC; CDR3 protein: CASSSHRGSDSGANVLTF
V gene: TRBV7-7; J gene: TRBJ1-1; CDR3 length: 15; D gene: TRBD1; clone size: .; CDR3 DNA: TGTGCTAGCAGCTCCCCATGGACAGGGGGCTCCGAAGCTTTCTTT; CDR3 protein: CASSSPWTGGSEAFF
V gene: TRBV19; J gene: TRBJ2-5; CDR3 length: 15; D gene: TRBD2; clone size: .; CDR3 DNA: TGTGCTAGGCTCAGCTTCACGGGGGGTTATGAGACCCAGTACTTC; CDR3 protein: CARLSFTGGYETQYF
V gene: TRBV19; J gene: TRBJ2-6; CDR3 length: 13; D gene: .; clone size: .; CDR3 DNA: TGTGCCAGTAGTCGACGAGGGGCCAACGTCCTGACTTTC; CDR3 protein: CASSRRGANVLTF
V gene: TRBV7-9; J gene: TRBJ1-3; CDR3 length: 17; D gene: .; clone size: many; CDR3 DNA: TGTGCCAGCAGCTTGGGCGAGGGAACTTACTCTGGAAACACCATATATTTT; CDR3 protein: CASSLGEGTYSGNTIYF
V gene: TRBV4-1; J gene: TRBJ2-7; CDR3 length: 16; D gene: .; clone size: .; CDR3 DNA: TGCGCCAGCAGCCAAGACTGGGCGACGGGGTCCTACGAGCAGTACTTC; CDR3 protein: CASSQDWATGSYEQYF
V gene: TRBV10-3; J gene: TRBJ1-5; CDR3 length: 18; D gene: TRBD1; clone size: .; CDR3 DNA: TGTGCCAGCCGCCCTGGGACAGGGCTTGTTGGAAGCAATCAGCCCCAGCATTTT; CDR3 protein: CASRPGTGLVGSNQPQHF
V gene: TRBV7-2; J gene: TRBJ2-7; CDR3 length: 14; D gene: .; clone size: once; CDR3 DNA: TGTGCCAGCAGTTTTGAGGGGGGATCCTACGAGCAGTACTTC; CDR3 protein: CASSFEGGSYEQYF
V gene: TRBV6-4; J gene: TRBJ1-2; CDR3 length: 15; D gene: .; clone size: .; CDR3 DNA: TGTGCCAGCAGTCCCGGGGGCCCGCCTCTCTATGGCTACACCTTC; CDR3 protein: CASSPGGPPLYGYTF
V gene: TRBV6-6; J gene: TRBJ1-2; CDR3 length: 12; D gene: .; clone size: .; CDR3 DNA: TGTGCCAGCAGTTACAACGGCCATGGCTACACCTTC; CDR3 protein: CASSYNGHGYTF
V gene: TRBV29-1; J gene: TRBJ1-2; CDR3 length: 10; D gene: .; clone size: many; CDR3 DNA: TGCAGCGTTTATGGATATGGCTACACCTTC; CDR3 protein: CSVYGYGYTF
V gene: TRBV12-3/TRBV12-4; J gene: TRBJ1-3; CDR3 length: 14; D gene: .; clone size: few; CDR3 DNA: TGTGCCAGCAGTGACAGCTTCTCTGGAAACACCATATATTTT; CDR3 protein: CASSDSFSGNTIYF
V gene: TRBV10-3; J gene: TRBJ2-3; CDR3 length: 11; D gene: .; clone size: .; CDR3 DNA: TGTGCCATCAGTGGGGAAGATACGCAGTATTTT; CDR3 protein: CAISGEDTQYF
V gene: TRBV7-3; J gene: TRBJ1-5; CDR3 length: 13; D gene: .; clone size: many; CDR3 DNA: TGTGCCAGCAGTCAACAGGGTGGTCAGCCCCAGCATTTT; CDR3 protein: CASSQQGGQPQHF
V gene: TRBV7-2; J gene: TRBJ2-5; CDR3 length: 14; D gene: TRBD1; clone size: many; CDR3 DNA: TGTGCCAGCAACCCGGGACAGGGGAAAGAGACCCAGTACTTC; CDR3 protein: CASNPGQGKETQYF
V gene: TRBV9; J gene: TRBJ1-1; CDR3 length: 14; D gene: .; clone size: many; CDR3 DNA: TGTGCCAGCAGCGTTCGAGGGCTAGGCACTGAAGCTTTCTTT; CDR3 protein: CASSVRGLGTEAFF
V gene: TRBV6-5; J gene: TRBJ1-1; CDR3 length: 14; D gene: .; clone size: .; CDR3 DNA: TGTGCCACCGGGGGGGTTATGGGCAACACTGAAGCTTTCTTT; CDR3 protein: CATGGVMGNTEAFF